These T cell receptor beta chains were read from a single sample in a study of T cells after yellow fever vaccination. Each CDR3 protein gets one entry after TCRdb re-called the 5' RACE reads with MiXCR. Of fewer than 350,000 distinct CDR3 sequences in the sample, about 3.5% are singletons; the top ten hold about a quarter. The material was PBMCs, obtained on the day of the yellow fever booster vaccination. The origin of the receptors is a young man who received the YFV17D yellow fever vaccine. Each CDR3 is given with its conserved first and last residue. The order of the fields is D gene, clone size, J gene, V gene, CDR3 protein, CDR3 DNA. D genes are given only for firm matches. The size field is filled for only some rows; it gives once, few, many or a size class.

>-|-|TRBJ1-2|TRBV12-3/TRBV12-4
CASSLTPRSLDGYTF
TGTGCCAGCAGTTTAACGCCCCGTTCCTTGGATGGCTACACCTTC
>-|-|TRBJ1-4|TRBV7-2
CASSLVSVGPGYEKLFF
TGTGCCAGCAGCTTAGTATCCGTCGGTCCAGGGTATGAAAAACTGTTTTTT
>-|many|TRBJ1-1|TRBV20-1
CSARSAGHTEAFF
TGCAGTGCTAGGTCGGCGGGCCACACTGAAGCTTTCTTT
>TRBD1|-|TRBJ1-3|TRBV7-9
CASSSINEYRGSSGNTIYF
TGTGCCAGCAGCTCGATAAACGAATACAGGGGATCCTCTGGAAACACCATATATTTT
>TRBD1|many|TRBJ2-1|TRBV12-3/TRBV12-4
CASIEGQENNEQFF
TGTGCCAGCATCGAGGGACAGGAAAACAATGAGCAGTTCTTC
>-|-|TRBJ2-7|TRBV27
CASSLLGYEQYF
TGTGCCAGCAGTTTATTGGGCTACGAGCAGTACTTC
>-|many|TRBJ2-7|TRBV29-1
CSVDTWQGGGYEQYF
TGCAGCGTTGATACTTGGCAGGGAGGTGGTTACGAGCAGTACTTC
>TRBD2|few|TRBJ2-7|TRBV7-2
CASSFSRTSGYEQYF
TGTGCCAGCAGCTTTTCCCGGACTAGCGGCTACGAGCAGTACTTC
>TRBD2|few|TRBJ2-3|TRBV5-1
CASSLLAGAVGDTQYF
TGCGCCAGCAGCTTGCTAGCGGGGGCCGTGGGTGATACGCAGTATTTT
>-|-|TRBJ1-2|TRBV24-1
CATSDLDMGYGYTF
TGTGCCACCAGTGATTTGGATATGGGCTATGGCTACACCTTC
>-|few|TRBJ1-4|TRBV5-6
CASSFGFRRVEKLFF
TGTGCCAGCAGCTTTGGTTTCCGCAGGGTTGAAAAACTGTTTTTT
>-|-|TRBJ1-5|TRBV12-3/TRBV12-4
CASRGQAGNQPQHF
TGTGCCAGCAGGGGCCAGGCTGGCAATCAGCCCCAGCATTTT
>-|-|TRBJ1-5|TRBV30
CAWGDLNQPQHF
TGTGCCTGGGGAGACCTCAATCAGCCCCAGCATTTT
>-|many|TRBJ1-1|TRBV4-3
CASSQDFKGSKFF
TGCGCCAGCAGCCAAGATTTTAAAGGGAGTAAATTCTTT
>-|many|TRBJ2-7|TRBV12-3/TRBV12-4
CASSFEYGQYF
TGTGCCAGCAGTTTTGAATATGGGCAGTACTTC
>-|few|TRBJ2-1|TRBV5-5
CASSFAGYNEQFF
TGTGCCAGCAGCTTTGCCGGTTACAATGAGCAGTTCTTC